This T cell receptor beta chain was found in a study of T cells in Graves' hyperthyroidism and ophthalmopathy. About the study: Before treatment of any kind, peripheral blood was taken at initial diagnosis.

A note on this clonotype: Its antigen is undetermined.

TCR beta CDR3 regions were amplified from RNA transcripts. During a first-round RT-PCR of the TCR CDR3, the HTBI primer set was used. TCRdb itself ran the multiplex PCR reads through MiXCR, one entry per CDR3 protein. The data contain some 180,000 distinct CDR3 sequences, 17% of them singletons. Study results and limitations: In blood, most of the thyroid clonotypes expanded above 0.001 were also present.

The origin of this receptor is a woman aged 50 to 60 with Graves' hyperthyroidism. Sequencing was done on a sample of blood.

The CDR3 reads CASSHFREETQYF. The CDR3 region has the DNA TGTGCCAGCAGCCACTTCAGGGAAGAGACCCAGTACTTC. The chain carries TRBV3-1 and TRBJ2-5, with D maybe TRBD1 (5 bases). From germline, CDR1 is LGHDT and CDR2 YNNKEL (reference sequence). The CDR3 contains 13 residues. V was trimmed by 3 bases and J by 3 bases, leaving 8 bases between them.